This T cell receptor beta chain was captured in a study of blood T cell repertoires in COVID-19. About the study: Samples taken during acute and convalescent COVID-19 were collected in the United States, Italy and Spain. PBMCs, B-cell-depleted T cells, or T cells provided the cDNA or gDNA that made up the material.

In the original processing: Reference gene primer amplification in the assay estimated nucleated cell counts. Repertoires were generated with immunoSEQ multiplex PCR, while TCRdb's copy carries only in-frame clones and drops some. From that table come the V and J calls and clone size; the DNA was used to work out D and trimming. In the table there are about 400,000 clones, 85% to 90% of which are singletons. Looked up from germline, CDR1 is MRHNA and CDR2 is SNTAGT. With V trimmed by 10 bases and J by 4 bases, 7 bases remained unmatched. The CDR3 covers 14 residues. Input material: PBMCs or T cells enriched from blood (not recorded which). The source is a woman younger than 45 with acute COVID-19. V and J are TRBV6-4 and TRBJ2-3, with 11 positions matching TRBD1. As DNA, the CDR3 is TGTGCCACCCGGACAGGGGGCGACGCAGATACGCAGTATTTT. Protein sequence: CATRTGGDADTQYF.